Shown below are 24 T cell receptor beta chains from a single sample sequenced in a study of OX40 agonist ivuxolimab in advanced cancers. Clones were read by immunoSEQ multiplex PCR, and TCRdb kept only the in-frame ones, dropping some. The sample has roughly 70,000 clones, approximately 90% seen once. The sequencing here drew on CD4+ or CD8+ T cells sorted from blood, taken in a trial of the OX40 agonist ivuxolimab. Receptors were obtained from an adult with an advanced solid tumor such as melanoma, head and neck, liver or kidney cancer.

The genes are TRBV5-3 and TRBJ2-1, with 8 bases lining up with TRBD2. TRBV5-3 is placed among ORFs of uncertain function. The CDR3 contains 15 residues. V gave up 5 bases and J gave up 7 bases; unmatched junction bases: 11. The CDR3 loop reads CARRPLAAGRNEQFF. The CDR3 DNA follows: TGTGCCAGAAGGCCACTAGCGGCCGGCCGGAATGAGCAGTTCTTC.

The gene calls are TRBV6-5 and TRBJ2-2, with a tentative D call TRBD1 (6 bases). From germline, CDR1 is MNHEY and CDR2 SVGAGI. The CDR3 spans 15 residues. V was pared by 2 bases and J by 4 bases, with 11 bases between. The CDR3 DNA reads as TGTGCCAGCAGTTACCAGGGGCGGATCACCGGGGAGCTGTTTTTT. As protein: CASSYQGRITGELFF.

The rearrangement uses TRBV5-6 and TRBJ2-1; D is undetermined. The V gene lost 3 bases and the J gene lost 9 bases, with 13 bases spanning the gap. Germline assignment: CDR1 SGHDT and CDR2 YYEEEE. The CDR3 totals 13 residues. The CDR3 region has the DNA TGTGCCAGCAGCTCCGGTCCTACGACTGAGCAGTTCTTC. The encoded protein is CASSSGPTTEQFF.

This clone showed up just a few times. V usage is TRBV4-1 and J usage is TRBJ2-1; TRBD1 is a possible D gene (6 bases). CDR1 and CDR2 from the germline V gene are MGHRA and YSYEKL. Trimming pared 3 bases from V and 4 bases from J, leaving 7 bases between. CDR3 size: 13 residues. The CDR3 sequence: CASSHDRYNEQFF. CDR3 sequence (DNA): TGCGCCAGCAGCCACGACAGGTACAATGAGCAGTTCTTC.

This rearrangement joins TRBV19 to TRBJ1-1, with 8 bases lining up with TRBD1. This CDR3 has 13 residues. Germline V gene data show CDR1 as LNHDA and CDR2 as SQIVND (reference sequence). Unmatched junction bases numbered 5, after V lost 0 bases and J lost 11 bases. The CDR3 bases are TGTGCCAGTAGTATAGATCGGACAGGGTGGGCTTTCTTT. This sequence encodes CASSIDRTGWAFF.

CDR3 sequence: CASSIGTGDNQPQHF. CDR3 nucleotides: TGTGCCAGTAGTATAGGGACAGGGGACAATCAGCCCCAGCATTTT. This rearrangement joins TRBV19 to TRBJ1-5; 9 bases match TRBD1. The CDR3 contains 15 residues. V dropped 1 base and J dropped 3; count of bases not matched to a gene: 1. Germline V gene lookup returns CDR1 LNHDA and CDR2 SQIVND (reference sequence).

The V and J genes are TRBV19 and TRBJ1-3, with TRBD1 matching 7 bases. With 9 bases clipped from V and 3 bases from J, the junction kept 5 bases outside the gene matches. Germline V gene lookup returns CDR1 LNHDA and CDR2 SQIVND (reference sequence). The CDR3 is 13 amino acids. The DNA for the CDR3 is TGTGCCAGCTCGGGACAGCTTGGAAACACCATATATTTT. This translates into CASSGQLGNTIYF. The full variable domain, in which reference TRBV19 and TRBJ1-3 provide the parts outside the CDR3, is DGGITQSPKYLFRKEGQNVTLSCEQNLNHDAMYWYRQDPGQGLRLIYYSQIVNDFQKGDIAEGYSVSREKKESFPLTVTSAQKNPTAFYLCASSGQLGNTIYFGEGSWLTVV.

The chain recombines TRBV4-1 with TRBJ2-6; 11 bases are shared with TRBD2. Germline CDR1 MGHRA, CDR2 YSYEKL. Trimming removed 4 bases from V and 2 bases from J; junction bases left unmatched: 16. There are 21 residues in the CDR3. The CDR3 DNA reads TGCGCCAGCAGCCCCGCTCATAGCGGGGGGGTGGGGGTGGCTGGGGCCAACGTCCTGACTTTC. It yields the protein CASSPAHSGGVGVAGANVLTF.

In DNA, the CDR3 is TGTGCCAGCTCGCCGAGCCGGGGGGCAGGTGGCTACACCTTC. Its translation is CASSPSRGAGGYTF. The V gene is TRBV18, the J gene TRBJ1-2; tentatively, D is TRBD1 (6 bases). CDR1 and CDR2 (germline): KGHSH, LQKENI. Trimming took off 6 bases at V and 7 bases at J, with 18 bases between the two ends. This CDR3 region has 14 residues.

The rearrangement joins TRBV7-9 to TRBJ1-4; weak D call: TRBD1 (5 bases). The CDR3 runs to 14 residues. CDR1 and CDR2 from the germline V gene are SEHNR and FQNEAQ (reference sequence). V was cut by 4 bases and J by 0 bases, with 6 bases left in between. The CDR3 DNA follows: TGTGCCAGCAGCTCACAGGCAACTAATGAAAAACTGTTTTTT. Translated: CASSSQATNEKLFF.

CDR3 in DNA: TGTGCCAGCTCACCCCTCGTTGATTCCGAGGGCTACACCTTC. As protein: CASSPLVDSEGYTF. The chain has TRBV18 and TRBJ1-2; D not certain. The CDR3 extends over 14 amino acids. V shed 3 bases and J shed 8 bases, with 16 bases lying between them. CDR1 is KGHSH, CDR2 LQKENI, per germline.

In its sample, this clone was seen a few times. The chain links TRBV27 to TRBJ1-5; the match to TRBD1 covers 8 bases. In germline, CDR1 is MNHEY, CDR2 SMNVEV (reference sequence). This CDR3 has 16 residues. V was pared by 3 bases and J by 3 bases, with 7 bases of the junction left unmatched. As DNA, the CDR3 is TGTGCCAGCAGTTTCCCTCGGACAGGGAACAATCAGCCCCAGCATTTT. It codes for CASSFPRTGNNQPQHF.

This clone was counted a single time. This rearrangement joins TRBV4-1 to TRBJ2-2; D unresolved. V shed 1 base and J shed 6 bases, with 9 bases lying between them. The CDR3 runs to 14 residues. From germline, CDR1 is MGHRA and CDR2 YSYEKL. The CDR3 reads CASSQGEGPGELFF. CDR3 sequence (DNA): TGCGCCAGCAGCCAAGGCGAAGGTCCCGGGGAGCTGTTTTTT.

The chain is built from TRBV19 and TRBJ2-1; tentative D call: TRBD2 (6 bases). Between the trimmed V and J ends, which lost 5 bases and 13 bases, there was a span of 18 bases. Germline values: CDR1 LNHDA, CDR2 SQIVND (reference sequence). The CDR3 covers 13 residues. The chain's CDR3 is CASSPRLVGDQFF. In nucleotides, the CDR3 is TGTGCCAGTAGTCCGCGACTAGTTGGTGACCAGTTCTTC.

Here the CDR3 DNA reads TGTGCCAGCAGCTTCGGACAGGTAGGAACTGAAGCTTTCTTT. Encoded protein: CASSFGQVGTEAFF. The chain is built from TRBV7-9 and TRBJ1-1; 7 bases are a match to TRBD1. V dropped 3 bases and J dropped 5; count of bases not matched to a gene: 6. The CDR3 has 14 amino acids. CDR1 is SEHNR, CDR2 FQNEAQ, per germline (reference sequence).

The rearrangement uses TRBV11-1 and TRBJ2-7; 13 nucleotides match TRBD2. This CDR3 region has 17 residues. Germline V CDR1 and CDR2: SGHAT, FQDESV (reference sequence). V lost 3 bases, J lost 0 bases, and 5 bases stayed unmatched. The CDR3 DNA sequence: TGTGCCAGCAGCTTGCAGAGGACTAGCGGGAGCTCCTACGAGCAGTACTTC. It codes for CASSLQRTSGSSYEQYF. The full variable domain, rest sourced from reference TRBV11-1 and TRBJ2-7, is EAEVAQSPRYKITEKSQAVAFWCDPISGHATLYWYRQILGQGPELLVQFQDESVVDDSQLPKDRFSAERLKGVDSTLKIQPAELGDSAMYLCASSLQRTSGSSYEQYFGPGTRLTVT.

CDR3: CASSNAGGIQYF. DNA for the CDR3: TGTGCCAGCAGCAATGCGGGGGGCATTCAGTACTTC. The gene calls are TRBV6-6 and TRBJ2-4, with 8 bases matching TRBD2. The germline CDR1 and CDR2 sequences are MNHNY and SVGAGI (reference sequence). CDR3 length: 12 amino acids. V shed 6 bases and J 9 bases; nucleotides not matched to a gene: 4.

The chain combines TRBV28 with TRBJ2-1, with D perhaps TRBD2 (5 bases). The CDR3 has 14 amino acids. Trimming pared 7 bases from V and 4 bases from J, leaving 14 bases between. Per germline, CDR1 MDHEN and CDR2 SYDVKM. The CDR3 nucleotides read TGTGCCAGCATGGGGAGTATGGCGTACAATGAGCAGTTCTTC. It encodes CASMGSMAYNEQFF.

This clone showed up just once. This sequence joins TRBV6-1 and TRBJ2-5, with D possibly matching TRBD1 (6 bases). This CDR3 comprises 14 residues. Looked up from germline, CDR1 is MNHNS and CDR2 is SASEGT. Trimming took 6 bases from V and 3 from J, leaving 14 bases between them. This CDR3 is CASSAGAMEETQYF. The CDR3 nucleotides are TGTGCCAGCAGCGCAGGGGCGATGGAAGAGACCCAGTACTTC.

V and J are TRBV6-4 and TRBJ2-2; D is tentatively TRBD1 or TRBD2 (6 bases each). The CDR3 covers 14 residues. CDR1 is MRHNA, CDR2 SNTAGT, per germline. Trimming pared 4 bases from V and 5 bases from J, leaving 11 bases between. The CDR3 loop is CASSAQGGTGELFF. CDR3 bases: TGTGCCAGCAGTGCTCAAGGGGGGACCGGGGAGCTGTTTTTT.

The V call is TRBV6-5, the J call TRBJ2-2; TRBD1 matches at 7 bases. The CDR3 extends over 15 amino acids. V shed 6 bases, J shed 7 bases, and the junction held 11 bases outside the gene matches. The germline gives CDR1 MNHEY, CDR2 SVGAGI. This CDR3 is CASSLQGPGGGELFF. As DNA, the CDR3 is TGTGCCAGCAGCCTGCAGGGACCAGGGGGCGGGGAGCTGTTTTTT.

This clone appeared a single time. The CDR3 region has the DNA TGTGCCAGCAGTCTTTCTGAGGATACGCAGTATTTT. Amino acids: CASSLSEDTQYF. The chain couples TRBV28 to TRBJ2-3; D remains unclear. The CDR3 is 12 residues long. Germline V gene data show CDR1 as MDHEN and CDR2 as SYDVKM. V lost 5 bases, J lost 6 bases, and 9 bases lay in between.

The gene calls are TRBV6-1 and TRBJ1-2; D is undetermined. The CDR3 totals 15 residues. Germline V CDR1 and CDR2: MNHNS, SASEGT. V lost 7 bases and J 0 bases, leaving 15 bases between the germline ends. The CDR3 DNA follows: TGTGCCAGCACGGTCGACGGCTCAACTAACTATGGCTACACCTTC. Residues: CASTVDGSTNYGYTF.

The J gene is TRBJ1-1, the V gene TRBV5-4; 7 nucleotides line up with TRBD1. The CDR3 length is 16 residues. V dropped 2 bases and J dropped 0; count of bases not matched to a gene: 7. Germline values: CDR1 SGHNT, CDR2 YYREEE (reference sequence). CDR3 DNA: TGTGCCAGCAGCTTAAAGACAGGGTCCATGAACACTGAAGCTTTCTTT. It codes for CASSLKTGSMNTEAFF.